The rows below give T cell receptor beta chains drawn from one sample of a study of identical twins. MiXCR was run by TCRdb on the 5' RACE reads, yielding one entry per CDR3 protein. The sample consists of around 300,000 distinct CDR3 sequences, roughly 8.6% of them appearing once. The same specimen was also included in a second study, on yellow fever vaccine responses in identical twins.

Material: memory (CD45RO+) T cells sorted from blood. These receptors all come from a woman under 30 in good health. The CDR3 runs from the conserved cysteine through the conserved F or W. D genes are given only for firm matches. The size entry is marked missing in some rows and otherwise reads once, few, many or a size class.

TRBJ1-5	TRBV9	TRBD1	few	TGTGCCAGCAGCGTCGGGACAGGGCGCAATCAGCCCCAGCATTTT	CASSVGTGRNQPQHF
TRBJ2-1	TRBV2	NA	many	TGTGCCAGCAGCCGACGCTCCTACAATGAGCAGTTCTTC	CASSRRSYNEQFF
TRBJ1-1	TRBV5-1	TRBD1	NA	TGCGCCAGCAGCGACCGGACAGGGGTGAACACTGAAGCTTTCTTT	CASSDRTGVNTEAFF
TRBJ1-4	TRBV7-8	NA	many	TGTGCCAGCAGCTTAGCTAGTCAGGCTGCAACTAATGAAAAACTGTTTTTT	CASSLASQAATNEKLFF
TRBJ2-3	TRBV7-9	TRBD2	NA	TGTGCCAGCAGCCGGGGGGGTGCTACAGATACGCAGTATTTT	CASSRGGATDTQYF
TRBJ2-3	TRBV3-1	NA	few	TGTGCCAGCAGCCAAGGGGGGCTGGGAGATACGCAGTATTTT	CASSQGGLGDTQYF
TRBJ2-3	TRBV7-2	NA	many	TGTGCCAGCAGCTCCGCGGGTAATACGCAGTATTTT	CASSSAGNTQYF
TRBJ2-1	TRBV29-1	TRBD2	NA	TGCAGCGTTGGGGGCGGGGGGGGTAGGAGCAATGAGCAGTTCTTC	CSVGGGGGRSNEQFF
TRBJ2-3	TRBV20-1	TRBD2	few	TGCAGTGCTAGGGGACTAGCGGGGGGTAACACAGATACGCAGTATTTT	CSARGLAGGNTDTQYF
TRBJ2-1	TRBV20-1	TRBD2	NA	TGCAGTGCTACCGGACTAGCGGGAGCGGGTCGGTCCTACAATGAGCAGTTCTTC	CSATGLAGAGRSYNEQFF
TRBJ2-6	TRBV20-1	NA	many	TGCAGTGCTCCAAAGTTGAAGTCTGGGGCCAACGTCCTGACTTTC	CSAPKLKSGANVLTF
TRBJ2-1	TRBV6-2/TRBV6-3	NA	NA	TGTGCCAGCAGTCATAACTCGGTAAATGAGCAGTTCTTC	CASSHNSVNEQFF
TRBJ2-1	TRBV7-8	TRBD2	many	TGTGCCAGCAGCCCGGGGGGGGGACTAGCGGGGATCAATGAGCAGTTCTTC	CASSPGGGLAGINEQFF
TRBJ1-1	TRBV20-1	NA	NA	TGCAGTGCTACAAAGGGACTGAACACTGAAGCTTTCTTT	CSATKGLNTEAFF
TRBJ2-7	TRBV7-9	NA	few	TGTGCCAGCAGCCTGAGCGGAACCGTTGGCTACGAGCAGTACTTC	CASSLSGTVGYEQYF